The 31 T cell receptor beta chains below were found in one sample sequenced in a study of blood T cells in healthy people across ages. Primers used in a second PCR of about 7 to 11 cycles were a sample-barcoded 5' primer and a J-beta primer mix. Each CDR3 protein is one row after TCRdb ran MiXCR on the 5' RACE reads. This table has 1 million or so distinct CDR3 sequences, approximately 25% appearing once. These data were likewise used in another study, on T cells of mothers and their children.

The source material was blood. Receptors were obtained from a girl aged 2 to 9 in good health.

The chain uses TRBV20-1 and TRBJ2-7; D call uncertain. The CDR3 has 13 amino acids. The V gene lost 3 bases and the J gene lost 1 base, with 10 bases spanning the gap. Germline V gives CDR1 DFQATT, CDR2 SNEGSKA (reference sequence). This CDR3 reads CSARGSESYEQYF. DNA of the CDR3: TGCAGTGCTAGGGGCAGCGAATCCTACGAGCAGTACTTC.

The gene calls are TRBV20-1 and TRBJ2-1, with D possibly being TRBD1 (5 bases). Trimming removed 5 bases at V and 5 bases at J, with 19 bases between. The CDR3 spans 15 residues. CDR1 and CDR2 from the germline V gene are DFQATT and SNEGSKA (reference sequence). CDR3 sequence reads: CSAEQELSYHNEQFF. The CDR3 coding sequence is TGCAGTGCTGAACAGGAGTTAAGCTATCACAATGAGCAGTTCTTC.

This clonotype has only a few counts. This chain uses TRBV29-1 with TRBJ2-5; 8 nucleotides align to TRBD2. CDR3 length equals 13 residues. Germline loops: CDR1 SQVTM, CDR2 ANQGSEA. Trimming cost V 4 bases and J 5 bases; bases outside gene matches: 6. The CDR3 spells CSVAPSGSETQYF. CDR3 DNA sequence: TGCAGCGTTGCTCCCAGCGGGAGCGAGACCCAGTACTTC.

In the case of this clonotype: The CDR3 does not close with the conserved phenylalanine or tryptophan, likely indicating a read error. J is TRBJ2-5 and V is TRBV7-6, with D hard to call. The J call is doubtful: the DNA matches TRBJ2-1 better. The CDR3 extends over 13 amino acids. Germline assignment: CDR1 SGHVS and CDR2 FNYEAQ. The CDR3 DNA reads TGTGCCAGCAGCTTAGTAGGATCCAATGAGCAGTTCCTC. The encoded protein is CASSLVGSNEQFL.

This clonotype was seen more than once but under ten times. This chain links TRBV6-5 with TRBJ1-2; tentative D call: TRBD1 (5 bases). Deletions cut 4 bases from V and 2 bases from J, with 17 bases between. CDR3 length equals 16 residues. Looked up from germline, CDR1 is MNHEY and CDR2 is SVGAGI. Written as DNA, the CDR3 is TGTGCCAGCAGTTTCGCAGGGAGGGTCTCCAACTATGGCTACACCTTC. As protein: CASSFAGRVSNYGYTF.

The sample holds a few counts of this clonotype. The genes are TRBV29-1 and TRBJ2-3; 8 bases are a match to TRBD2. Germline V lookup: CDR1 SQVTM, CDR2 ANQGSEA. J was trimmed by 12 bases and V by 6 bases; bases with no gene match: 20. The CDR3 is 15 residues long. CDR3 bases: TGCAGCGTCCACAGAGACGCCGGGACTAGTTCCGATCAGTATTTT. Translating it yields CSVHRDAGTSSDQYF.

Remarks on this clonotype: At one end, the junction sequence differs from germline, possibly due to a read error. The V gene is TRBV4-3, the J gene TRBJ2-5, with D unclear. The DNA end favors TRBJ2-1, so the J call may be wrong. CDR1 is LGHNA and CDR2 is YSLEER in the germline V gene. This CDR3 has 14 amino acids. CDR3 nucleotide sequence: TGCGCCAGCAGTCAAGCTCCAAGAATCGGTGAGCAGTTCTTC. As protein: CASSQAPRIGEQFF.

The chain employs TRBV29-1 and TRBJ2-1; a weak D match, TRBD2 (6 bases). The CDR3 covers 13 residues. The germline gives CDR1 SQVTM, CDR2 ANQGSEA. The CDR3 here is CSGLGSSYNEQFF. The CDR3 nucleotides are TGCAGTGGACTCGGGAGCTCCTACAATGAGCAGTTCTTC.

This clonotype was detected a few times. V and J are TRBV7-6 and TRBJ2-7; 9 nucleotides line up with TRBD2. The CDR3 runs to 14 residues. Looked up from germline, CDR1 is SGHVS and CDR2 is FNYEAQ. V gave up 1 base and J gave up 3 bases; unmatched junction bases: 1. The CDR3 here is CASSLETSGYEQYF. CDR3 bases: TGTGCCAGCAGCTTAGAGACTAGCGGCTACGAGCAGTACTTC.

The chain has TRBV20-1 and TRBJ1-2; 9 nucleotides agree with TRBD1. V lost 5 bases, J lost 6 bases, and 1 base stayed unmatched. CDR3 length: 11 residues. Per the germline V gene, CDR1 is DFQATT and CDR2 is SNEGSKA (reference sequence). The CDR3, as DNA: TGCAGTGCTGGGGACAGGGATGGCTACACCTTC. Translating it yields CSAGDRDGYTF.

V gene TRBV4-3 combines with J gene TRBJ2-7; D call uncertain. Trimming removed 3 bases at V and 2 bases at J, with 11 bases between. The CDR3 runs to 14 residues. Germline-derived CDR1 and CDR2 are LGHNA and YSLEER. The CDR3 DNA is TGCGCCAGCAGCCACAGGTACCCTACCTACGAGCAGTACTTC. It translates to CASSHRYPTYEQYF.

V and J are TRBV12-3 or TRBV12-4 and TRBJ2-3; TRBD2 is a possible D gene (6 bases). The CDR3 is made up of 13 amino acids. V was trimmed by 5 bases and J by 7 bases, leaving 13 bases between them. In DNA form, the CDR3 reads TGTGCCAGCAGTCCGTCGGGACTGAATACGCAGTATTTT. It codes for CASSPSGLNTQYF.

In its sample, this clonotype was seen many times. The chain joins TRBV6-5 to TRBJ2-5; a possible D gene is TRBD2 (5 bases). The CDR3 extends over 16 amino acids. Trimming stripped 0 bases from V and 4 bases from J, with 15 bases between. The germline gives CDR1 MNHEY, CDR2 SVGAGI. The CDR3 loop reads CASSYSWASGVETQYF. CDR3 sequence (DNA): TGTGCCAGCAGTTACTCGTGGGCCTCCGGGGTAGAGACCCAGTACTTC.

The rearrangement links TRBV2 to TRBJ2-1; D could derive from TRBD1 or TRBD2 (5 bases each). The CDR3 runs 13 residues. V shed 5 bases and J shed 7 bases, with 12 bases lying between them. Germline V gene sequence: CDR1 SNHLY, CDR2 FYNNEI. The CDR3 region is CASSITGTNEQFF. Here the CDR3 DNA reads TGTGCCAGCAGTATCACCGGGACGAATGAGCAGTTCTTC.

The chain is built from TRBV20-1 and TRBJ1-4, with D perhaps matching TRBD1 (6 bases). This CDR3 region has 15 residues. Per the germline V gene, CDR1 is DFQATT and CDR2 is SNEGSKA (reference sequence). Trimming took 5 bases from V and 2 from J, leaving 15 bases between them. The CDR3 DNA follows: TGCAGTGCTCACCCTTTACAGGGTACTAATGAAAAACTGTTTTTT. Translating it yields CSAHPLQGTNEKLFF.

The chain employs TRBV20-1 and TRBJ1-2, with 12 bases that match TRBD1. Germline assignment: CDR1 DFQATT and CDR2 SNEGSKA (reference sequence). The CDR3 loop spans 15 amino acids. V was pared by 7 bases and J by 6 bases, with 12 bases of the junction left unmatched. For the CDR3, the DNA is TGCAGTGGAGGCCGGGACAGGGGGCGACTTGATGGCTACACCTTC. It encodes CSGGRDRGRLDGYTF.

The chain's CDR3 is CASSLWGGTTTNEKLFF. CDR3 sequence (DNA): TGCGCCAGCAGCTTGTGGGGGGGGACAACAACTAATGAAAAACTGTTTTTT. The rearrangement uses TRBV5-1 and TRBJ1-4, with D maybe TRBD1 (6 bases). With 1 base removed from V and 0 bases from J, the gap between germline ends came to 13 bases. Per the germline V gene, CDR1 is SGHRS and CDR2 is YFSETQ. The CDR3 sequence is 17 residues long.

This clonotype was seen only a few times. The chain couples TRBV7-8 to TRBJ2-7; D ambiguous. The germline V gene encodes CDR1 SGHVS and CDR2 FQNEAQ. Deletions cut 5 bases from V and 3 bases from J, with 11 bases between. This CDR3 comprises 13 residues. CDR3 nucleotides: TGTGCCAGCAGCCCAAAAGATTACTACGAGCAGTACTTC. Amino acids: CASSPKDYYEQYF.

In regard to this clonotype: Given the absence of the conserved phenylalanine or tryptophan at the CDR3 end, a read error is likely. CDR3 protein: CASSGGEQETQYL. CDR3 nucleotide sequence: TGTGCCAGCAGCGGTGGAGAACAAGAGACCCAGTACCTC. This rearrangement joins TRBV7-9 to TRBJ2-5; D unclear. Germline values: CDR1 SEHNR, CDR2 FQNEAQ (reference sequence). The CDR3 is made up of 13 amino acids. Trimming cost V 5 bases and J 2 bases, with 9 bases left between them.

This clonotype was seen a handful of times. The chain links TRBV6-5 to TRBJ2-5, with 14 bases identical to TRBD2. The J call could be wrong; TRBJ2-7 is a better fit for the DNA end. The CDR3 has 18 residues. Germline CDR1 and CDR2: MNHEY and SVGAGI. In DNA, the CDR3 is TGTGCCAGCAGTTTGTCCGGGACTAGCGGGAGTCGAGACGGCGAGCAGTACTTC. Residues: CASSLSGTSGSRDGEQYF.

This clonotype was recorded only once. The CDR3 loop reads CASSPVAGGIGGYTF. The CDR3 region has the DNA TGTGCCAGCAGTCCTGTTGCAGGGGGCATAGGTGGCTACACCTTC. This chain joins TRBV7-9 and TRBJ1-2; TRBD1 matches at 8 bases. V shed 6 bases and J 7 bases; nucleotides not matched to a gene: 13. The CDR3 contains 15 residues. CDR1 and CDR2 from the germline V gene are SEHNR and FQNEAQ (reference sequence).

CDR3 sequence reads: CASSHSPSGNTEAFF. The CDR3 DNA reads as TGCGCCAGCAGCCATAGCCCCTCGGGAAACACTGAAGCTTTCTTT. The chain has TRBV5-1 and TRBJ1-1; D gene unclear. This CDR3 comprises 15 residues. Germline V gives CDR1 SGHRS, CDR2 YFSETQ. Trimming left V 4 bases short and J 2 bases short, with 15 bases between. The full variable domain, in which reference TRBV5-1 and TRBJ1-1 provide the parts outside the CDR3, is KAGVTQTPRYLIKTRGQQVTLSCSPISGHRSVSWYQQTPGQGLQFLFEYFSETQRNKGNFPGRFSGRQFSNSRSEMNVSTLELGDSALYLCASSHSPSGNTEAFFGQGTRLTVV.

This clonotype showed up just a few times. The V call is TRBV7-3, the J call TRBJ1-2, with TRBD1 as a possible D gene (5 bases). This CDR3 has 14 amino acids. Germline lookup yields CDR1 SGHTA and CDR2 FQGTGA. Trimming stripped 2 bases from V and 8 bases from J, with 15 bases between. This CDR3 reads CASSLGVGGDGYTF. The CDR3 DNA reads TGTGCCAGCAGCTTAGGTGTCGGGGGTGACGGCTACACCTTC.

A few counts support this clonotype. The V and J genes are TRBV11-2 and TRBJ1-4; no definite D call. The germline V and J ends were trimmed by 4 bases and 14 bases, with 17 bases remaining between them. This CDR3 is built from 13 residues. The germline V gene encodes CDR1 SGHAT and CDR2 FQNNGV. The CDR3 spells CASSSRADPSLFF. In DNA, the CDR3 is TGTGCCAGCAGCTCGAGGGCTGACCCAAGCCTGTTTTTT.

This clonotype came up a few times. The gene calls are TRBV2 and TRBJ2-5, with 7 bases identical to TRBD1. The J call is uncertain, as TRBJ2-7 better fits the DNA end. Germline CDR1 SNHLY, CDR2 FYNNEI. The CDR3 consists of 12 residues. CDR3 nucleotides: TGTGCCAGCGGGACAGATCCCTACGAGCAGTACTTC. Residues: CASGTDPYEQYF.

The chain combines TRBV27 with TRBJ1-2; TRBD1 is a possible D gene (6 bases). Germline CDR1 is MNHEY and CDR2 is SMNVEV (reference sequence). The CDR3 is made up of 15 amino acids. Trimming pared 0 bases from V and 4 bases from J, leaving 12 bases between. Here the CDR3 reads CASSLSGQGGYGYTF. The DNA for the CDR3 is TGTGCCAGCAGTTTATCTGGCCAAGGGGGCTATGGCTACACCTTC.

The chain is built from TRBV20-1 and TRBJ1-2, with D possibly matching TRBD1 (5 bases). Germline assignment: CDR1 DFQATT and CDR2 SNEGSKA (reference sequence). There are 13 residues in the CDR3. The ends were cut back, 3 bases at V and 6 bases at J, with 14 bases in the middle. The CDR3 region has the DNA TGCAGTGCTAGGGCAGGGACCCCCGATGGCTACACCTTC. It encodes CSARAGTPDGYTF.

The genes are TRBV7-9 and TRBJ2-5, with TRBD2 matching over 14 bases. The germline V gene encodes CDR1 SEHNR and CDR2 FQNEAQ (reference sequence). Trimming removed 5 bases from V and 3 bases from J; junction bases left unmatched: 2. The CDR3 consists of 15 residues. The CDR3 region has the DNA TGTGCCAGCAGCCAGACTAGCGGGAGGGAAGAGACCCAGTACTTC. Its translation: CASSQTSGREETQYF.

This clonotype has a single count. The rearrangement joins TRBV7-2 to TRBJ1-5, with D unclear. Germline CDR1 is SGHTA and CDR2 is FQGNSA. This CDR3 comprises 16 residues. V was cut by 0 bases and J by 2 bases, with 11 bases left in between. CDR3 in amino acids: CASSLARQVGNQPQHF. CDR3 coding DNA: TGTGCCAGCAGCTTAGCGAGGCAGGTCGGCAATCAGCCCCAGCATTTT.

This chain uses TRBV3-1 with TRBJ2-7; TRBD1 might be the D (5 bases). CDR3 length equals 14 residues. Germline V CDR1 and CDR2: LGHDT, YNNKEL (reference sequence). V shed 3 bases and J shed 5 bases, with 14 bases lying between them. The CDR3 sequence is CASSQGRRVDEQYF. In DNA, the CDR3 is TGTGCCAGCAGCCAGGGCCGCAGGGTGGACGAGCAGTACTTC.

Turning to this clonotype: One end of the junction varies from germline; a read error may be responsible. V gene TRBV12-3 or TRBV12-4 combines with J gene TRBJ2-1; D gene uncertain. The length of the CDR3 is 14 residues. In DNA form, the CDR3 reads TGTACCAGCAGTTTAAAGGCGTCCTACAATGAGCAGTTCTTC. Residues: CTSSLKASYNEQFF.